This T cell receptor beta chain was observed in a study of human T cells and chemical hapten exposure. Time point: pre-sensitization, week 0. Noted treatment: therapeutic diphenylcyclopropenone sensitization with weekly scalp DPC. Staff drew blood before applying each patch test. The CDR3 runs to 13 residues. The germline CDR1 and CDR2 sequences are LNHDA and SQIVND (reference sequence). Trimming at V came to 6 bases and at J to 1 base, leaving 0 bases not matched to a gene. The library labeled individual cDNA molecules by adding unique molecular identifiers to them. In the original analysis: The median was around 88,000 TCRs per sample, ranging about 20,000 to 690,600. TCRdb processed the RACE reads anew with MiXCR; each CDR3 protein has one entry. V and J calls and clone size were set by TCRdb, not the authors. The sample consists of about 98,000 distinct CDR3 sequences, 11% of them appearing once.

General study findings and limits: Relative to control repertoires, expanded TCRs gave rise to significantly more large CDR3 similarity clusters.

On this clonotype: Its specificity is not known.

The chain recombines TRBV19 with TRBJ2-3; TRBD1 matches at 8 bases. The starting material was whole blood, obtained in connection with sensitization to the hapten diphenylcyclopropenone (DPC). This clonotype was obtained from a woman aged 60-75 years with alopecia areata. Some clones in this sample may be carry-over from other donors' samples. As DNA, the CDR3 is TGTGCCAGTAGGGACAGGGGCACAGATACGCAGTATTTT. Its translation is CASRDRGTDTQYF.